Below, one TCR beta chain is given with its context. The count of this clonotype is one. What this receptor recognizes is not known. Base qualities are not at hand, and no much larger clone is one base apart. A lone read is weak support. High-throughput TCR beta sequencing profiled peripheral blood CD8+ and CD4+ T cells from healthy donors, Susac syndrome patients and multiple sclerosis patients. The Susac syndrome patients fulfilled recently defined diagnostic criteria for either definite or probable disease. CD8+ TEMRA cells were enriched by FACS, while bulk CD8+ and CD4+ T cells were purified by magnetic negative isolation. Blood was drawn into EDTA tubes, processed within 24 hours, and PBMCs were isolated by density gradient centrifugation. PBMCs intended for TCR sequencing were cryopreserved in liquid nitrogen and thawed later in a water bath at 37 degrees C. Purity of sorted or isolated CD4+, CD8+ and CD8+ TEMRA cells was at least 90%.

The source of the sample is a study of CD8 T cells in Susac syndrome (dated by TCRdb to the late 2010s). For the wider study: Among the Susac syndrome patients who were sequenced, clinically active disease was present in more than five and clinical remission was observed in eight or nine. At blood withdrawal, Susac syndrome patients were either therapy-naive, taking corticosteroids (in some cases with IVIg as well), or taking IVIg alone. Repertoire sequencing was used to test whether CD8+ T cell activation and differentiation in Susac syndrome was antigen driven. Clonality of the CD8+ T cell repertoire was compared between 11 to 12 healthy donors, roughly 14 Susac syndrome patients and approximately 16 multiple sclerosis patients. Broader findings and caveats from the paper: CD8+ repertoires in Susac syndrome showed clonal expansion, which was highest in CD8+ TEMRA cells and was greater in clinically active patients than in remitting patients. The study acknowledged that relatively few individuals were included in the TCR sequencing and HLA analysis. Around 15 Susac-specific public clones were identified in the total CD8+ repertoire, and four to six Susac-specific public clones were identified in the CD8+ TEMRA repertoire.

RNA was extracted with the RNeasy kit and roughly 0.45 to 1 ug was reverse transcribed using random hexamers. The immunoSEQ multiplex PCR assay, covering 54 Vbeta and 13 Jbeta segments, was used to amplify TCR beta CDR3 regions. Bias from PCR amplification was corrected by using a synthetic template baseline for primer optimization and for computational correction. The original methods were these. Reads were annotated to V, D and J genes according to IMGT and were analyzed with immunoSEQ Analyzer, with only productive sequences retained. To calculate clonality, Shannon entropy was normalized by log2 of the number of productive unique sequences and then subtracted from one. For each patient and control, public and private clones were evaluated among the 100 most prevalent clones. Clones were defined as Susac-specific if absent from the healthy and MS cohorts, from 1052 published viral clones and from other ImmuneACCESS disease sequences. TCRdb cleaned the public reads at Q25 with fastp, built clones with MiXCR and kept in-frame beta chains. CDR3 protein sequences are deduplicated, and each keeps its most common genes and DNA. TCRdb, not the authors, supplied the V and J calls. The sample records 100,000 or so distinct CDR3 sequences, 95% of which are singletons. 0.3% of the sample goes to the ten largest clones.

V is clipped by 0 bases and J by 2 bases, and the sequence between their germline boundaries is 11 bases long. The germline V gene provides CDR1 MGHRA and CDR2 YSYEKL. The cysteine opens and the phenylalanine closes a CDR3 of 15 amino acids. Only the CDR3 portion is preserved as DNA: 45 bases, with reading frame beginning at the first base. The TCR comes from a human donor with Susac syndrome. The chain is encoded by TRBV4-1 joined to TRBJ2-7; perhaps TRBD2 is the D gene, with 5 bases matching. Specimen: CD8+ T cells from PBMCs. The sequence in DNA is TGCGCCAGCAGCCAAGATTCGTCGGGGACCTACGAGCAGTACTTC. This sequence encodes CASSQDSSGTYEQYF.